This T cell receptor beta chain was retrieved from a study of Graves' ophthalmopathy and Graves' hyperthyroidism. RNA transcripts were the source from which TCR beta CDR3 regions were amplified. HTBI-primed RT-PCR formed the first round, and a multiplex PCR formed the second. TCRdb ran MiXCR on the multiplex PCR reads and lists one entry per CDR3 protein. The sample records more than 1,000,000 distinct CDR3 sequences, about 36% being singletons. Trimming removed 3 bases from V and 14 bases from J, with 25 bases in between. The CDR3 length is 14 residues. From germline, CDR1 is SQVTM and CDR2 ANQGSEA. The receptor comes from an adult man with Graves' hyperthyroidism. The material sequenced was peripheral blood or thyroid tissue (not recorded which). The rearrangement joins TRBV29-1 to TRBJ1-1; tentative D call: TRBD1 (6 bases). CDR3 region: CSVDTGTISSGAFF. The CDR3 nucleotides are TGCAGCGTTGACACCGGGACAATCTCTAGCGGAGCCTTCTTT.